This T cell receptor beta chain was recovered during a study of cytomegalovirus exposure and HLA in healthy donors. The study, taken as a whole, reports: Because they were indistinguishable, some V segments, including TRBV6-2 and TRBV6-3, were excluded. Across all donors, roughly uniform sequencing depth was an assumption of the presence/absence analyses.

About this clone: No antigen is known for it.

Germline CDR1 LNHDA, CDR2 SQIVND (reference sequence). V was clipped by 2 bases and J by 6 bases, with 11 bases between them. The CDR3 is 13 residues long. A multiplex PCR was run with 60 Vbeta primers and 13 Jbeta primers. Using immunoSEQ multiplex PCR, the repertoire was profiled, and TCRdb retains in-frame clones only, with some absent. The table has around 60,000 clones, 70% to 90% seen once; the top ten hold less than 7%. Material for sequencing was PBMCs. This rearrangement joins TRBV19 to TRBJ2-7; TRBD1 is a possible D gene (5 bases). The receptor comes from a male donor in good health and CMV-seronegative. The CDR3 loop is CASSIQGKSEQYF. The DNA for the CDR3 is TGTGCCAGTAGTATACAGGGAAAGAGCGAGCAGTACTTC.